This entry features one T cell receptor (beta chain) sequence. The antigen is not known. Approximately 200 ng DNA, approximately 31,000 T cell genomes, went into each sorted-subset replicate PCR. Libraries were prepared by immunoSEQ multiplex PCR; TCRdb keeps only in-frame clonotypes and omits some of them. Of about 1 million clones listed, about 76% are singletons. This sample stems from a study of shared clonotypes between healthy human individuals. The overall study: CD4 naive cells filled three plates per donor, CD4 memory three, CD8 naive two and CD8 memory one. Study-wide results and caveats: Estimated clonotype richness was generally higher in naive than memory subsets.

The V gene lost 6 bases and the J gene lost 3 bases, with 15 bases spanning the gap. CDR1 and CDR2 (germline): MDHEN, SYDVKM. The CDR3 sequence is 15 residues long. The rearrangement links TRBV28 to TRBJ1-5; tentative D call: TRBD1 (5 bases). The receptor's source is a man younger than 30 in good health. The material sequenced was memory CD4+ T cells sorted from blood. Described subset: CD45RA-negative fraction. CDR3 residues: CASRPPEGPNQPQHF. DNA for the CDR3: TGTGCCAGCAGGCCCCCAGAGGGACCCAATCAGCCCCAGCATTTT.